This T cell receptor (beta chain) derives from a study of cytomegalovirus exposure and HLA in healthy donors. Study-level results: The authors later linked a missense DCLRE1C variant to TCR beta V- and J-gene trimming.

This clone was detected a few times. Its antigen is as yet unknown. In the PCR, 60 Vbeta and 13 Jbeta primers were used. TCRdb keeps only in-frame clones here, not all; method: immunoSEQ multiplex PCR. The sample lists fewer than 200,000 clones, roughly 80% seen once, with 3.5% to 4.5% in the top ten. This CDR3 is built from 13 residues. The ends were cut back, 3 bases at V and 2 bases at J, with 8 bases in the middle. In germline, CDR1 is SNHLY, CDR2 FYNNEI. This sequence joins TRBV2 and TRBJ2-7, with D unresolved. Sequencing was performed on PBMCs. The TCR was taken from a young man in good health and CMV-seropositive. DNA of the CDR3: TGTGCCAGCAGTGACAGATATCCCTACGAGCAGTACTTC. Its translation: CASSDRYPYEQYF.